This TCR beta chain was found in a study of graft-versus-host responses after intestinal transplantation. Study background: All recipients were given anti-thymocyte globulin induction, and tacrolimus and steroids were then administered for roughly three years.

General study results and limits: In patients with graft-donor T cell macrochimerism, allograft graft-versus-host to host-versus-graft clonal ratios were high. Early post-transplant HvG declines tracked with peak circulating GvH clone levels. Investigators detected GvH clones in recipient marrow, with some emerging earlier in ileum or blood.

Germline V gives CDR1 SQVTM, CDR2 ANQGSEA. V lost 5 bases and J lost 4, with 5 bases in between. The CDR3 extends over 11 amino acids. The repertoire was sequenced with immunoSEQ multiplex PCR; TCRdb's copy has only in-frame clones and lacks some. The sample contains more than 70,000 clones, around 90% of which appear only once. About this clone itself: The antigen remains unidentified.

The sequencing here drew on unstimulated CD8+ T cells sorted from spleen or lymph node cells, taken before transplant. The TCR originated in a human donor who was the organ donor for an intestinal transplant. The V gene is TRBV29-1, the J gene TRBJ2-2; unclear D gene. The CDR3 sequence is CSVLSTGELFF. CDR3 nucleotide sequence: TGCAGCGTTCTGTCCACCGGGGAGCTGTTTTTT.